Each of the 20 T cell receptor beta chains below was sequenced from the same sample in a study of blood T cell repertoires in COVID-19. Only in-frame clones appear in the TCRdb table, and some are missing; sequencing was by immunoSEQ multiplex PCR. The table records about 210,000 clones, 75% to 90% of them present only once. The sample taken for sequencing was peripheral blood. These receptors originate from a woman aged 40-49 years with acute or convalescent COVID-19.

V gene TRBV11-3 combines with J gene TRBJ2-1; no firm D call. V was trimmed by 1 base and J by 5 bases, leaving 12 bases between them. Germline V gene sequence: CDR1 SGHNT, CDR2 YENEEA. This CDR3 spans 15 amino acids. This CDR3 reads CASSLGRRLNNEQFF. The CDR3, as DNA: TGTGCCAGCAGCTTAGGAAGGAGACTCAACAATGAGCAGTTCTTC.

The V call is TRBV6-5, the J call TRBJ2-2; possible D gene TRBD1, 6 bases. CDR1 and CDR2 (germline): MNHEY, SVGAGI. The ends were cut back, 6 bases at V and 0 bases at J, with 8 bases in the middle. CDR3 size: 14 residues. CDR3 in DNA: TGTGCCAGCAGGACAGGCGCGAACACCGGGGAGCTGTTTTTT. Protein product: CASRTGANTGELFF.

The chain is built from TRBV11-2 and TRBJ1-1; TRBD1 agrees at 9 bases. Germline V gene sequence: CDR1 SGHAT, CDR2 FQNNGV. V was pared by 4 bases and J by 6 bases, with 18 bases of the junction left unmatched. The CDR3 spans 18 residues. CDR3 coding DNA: TGTGCCAGCAGCTACGTCCGCCCGGGACAGGGAATACTCGCTGAAGCTTTCTTT. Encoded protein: CASSYVRPGQGILAEAFF.

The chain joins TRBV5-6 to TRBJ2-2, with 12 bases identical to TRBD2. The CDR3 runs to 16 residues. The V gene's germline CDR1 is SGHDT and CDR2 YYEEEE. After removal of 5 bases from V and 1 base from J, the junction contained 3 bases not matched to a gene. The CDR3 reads CASRMGLAGNTGELFF. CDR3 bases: TGTGCCAGCAGGATGGGACTAGCGGGGAACACCGGGGAGCTGTTTTTT.

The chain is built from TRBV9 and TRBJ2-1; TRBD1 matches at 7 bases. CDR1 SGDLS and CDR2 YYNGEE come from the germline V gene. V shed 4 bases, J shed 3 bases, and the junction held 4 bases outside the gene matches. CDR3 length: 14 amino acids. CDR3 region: CASSLGQVYNEQFF. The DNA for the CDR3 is TGTGCCAGCAGCCTAGGACAGGTCTACAATGAGCAGTTCTTC.

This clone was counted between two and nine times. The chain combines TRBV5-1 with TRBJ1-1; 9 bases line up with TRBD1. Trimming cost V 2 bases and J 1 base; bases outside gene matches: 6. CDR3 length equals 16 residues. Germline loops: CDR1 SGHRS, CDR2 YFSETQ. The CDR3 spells CASSLGQGYSNTEAFF. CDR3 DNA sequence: TGCGCCAGCAGCTTAGGACAGGGGTATTCGAACACTGAAGCTTTCTTT.

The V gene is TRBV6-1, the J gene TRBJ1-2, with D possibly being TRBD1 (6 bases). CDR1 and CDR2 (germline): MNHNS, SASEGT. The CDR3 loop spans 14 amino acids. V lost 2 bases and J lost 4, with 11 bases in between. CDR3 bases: TGTGCCAGCAGTGAAAGAGGGGGTGGCTATGGCTACACCTTC. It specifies CASSERGGGYGYTF.

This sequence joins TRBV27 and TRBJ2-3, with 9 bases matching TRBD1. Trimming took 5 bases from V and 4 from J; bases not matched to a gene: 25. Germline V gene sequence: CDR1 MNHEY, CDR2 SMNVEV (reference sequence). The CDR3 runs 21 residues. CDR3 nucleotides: TGTGCCAGCAGTGGTACCGGGACAGGGATTGGGGCGGGTAAGCCGGCAGATACGCAGTATTTT. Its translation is CASSGTGTGIGAGKPADTQYF.

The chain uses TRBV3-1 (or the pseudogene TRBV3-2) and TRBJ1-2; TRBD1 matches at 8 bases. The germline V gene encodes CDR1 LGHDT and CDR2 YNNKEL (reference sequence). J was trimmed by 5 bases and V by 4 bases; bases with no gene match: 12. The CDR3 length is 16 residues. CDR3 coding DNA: TGTGCCAGCAGCCTCCGGACAGGGTGGACAAGTTATGGCTACACCTTC. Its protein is CASSLRTGWTSYGYTF.

For the CDR3, the DNA is TGTGCCAGCAGCTTAATAGGAACAGGGGGCACAGATACGCAGTATTTT. Translation gives CASSLIGTGGTDTQYF. The chain combines TRBV7-6 with TRBJ2-3, with TRBD1 matching over 7 bases. V shed 2 bases, J shed 1 base, and the junction held 6 bases outside the gene matches. CDR1 SGHVS and CDR2 FNYEAQ come from the germline V gene. The CDR3 covers 16 residues.

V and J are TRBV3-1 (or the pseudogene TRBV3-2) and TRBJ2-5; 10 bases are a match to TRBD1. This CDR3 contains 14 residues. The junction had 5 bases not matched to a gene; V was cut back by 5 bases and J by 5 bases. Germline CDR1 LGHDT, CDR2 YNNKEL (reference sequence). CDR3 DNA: TGTGCCAGCAGCTCGGACAGGGGGTGGGAGACCCAGTACTTC. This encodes CASSSDRGWETQYF.

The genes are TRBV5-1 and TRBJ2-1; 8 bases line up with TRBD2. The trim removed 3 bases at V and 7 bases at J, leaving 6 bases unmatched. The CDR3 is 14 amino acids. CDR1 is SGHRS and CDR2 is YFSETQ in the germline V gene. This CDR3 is CASSWAGGGNEQFF. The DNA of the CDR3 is TGCGCCAGCAGCTGGGCGGGGGGAGGAAATGAGCAGTTCTTC.

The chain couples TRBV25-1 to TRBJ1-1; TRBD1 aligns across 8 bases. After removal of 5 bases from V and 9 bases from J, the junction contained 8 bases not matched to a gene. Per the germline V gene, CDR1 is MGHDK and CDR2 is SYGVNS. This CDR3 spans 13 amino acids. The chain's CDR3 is CASSPPGQGKAFF. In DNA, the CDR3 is TGTGCCAGCAGTCCCCCAGGACAGGGTAAAGCTTTCTTT.

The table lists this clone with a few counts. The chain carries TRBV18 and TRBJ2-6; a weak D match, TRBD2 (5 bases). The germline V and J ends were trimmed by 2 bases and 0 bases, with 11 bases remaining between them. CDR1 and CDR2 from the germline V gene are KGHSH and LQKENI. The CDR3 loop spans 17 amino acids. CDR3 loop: CASSPASGGSGANVLTF. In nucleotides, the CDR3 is TGTGCCAGCTCACCAGCAAGTGGAGGCTCTGGGGCCAACGTCCTGACTTTC. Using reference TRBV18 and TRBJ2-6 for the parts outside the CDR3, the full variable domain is NAGVMQNPRHLVRRRGQEARLRCSPMKGHSHVYWYRQLPEEGLKFMVYLQKENIIDESGMPKERFSAEFPKEGPSILRIQQVVRGDSAAYFCASSPASGGSGANVLTFGAGSRLTVL.

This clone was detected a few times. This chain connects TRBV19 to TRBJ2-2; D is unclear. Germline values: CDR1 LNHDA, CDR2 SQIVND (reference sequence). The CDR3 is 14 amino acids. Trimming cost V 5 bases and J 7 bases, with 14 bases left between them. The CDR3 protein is CASSLSTTSGELFF. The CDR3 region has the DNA TGTGCCAGTAGTCTCTCGACAACCAGCGGGGAGCTGTTTTTT.

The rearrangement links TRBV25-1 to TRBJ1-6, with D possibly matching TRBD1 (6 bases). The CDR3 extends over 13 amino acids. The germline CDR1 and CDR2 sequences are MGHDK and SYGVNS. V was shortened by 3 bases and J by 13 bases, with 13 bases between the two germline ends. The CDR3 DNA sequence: TGTGCCAGCAGTGATTCCCAGGGGCTTCCCCTCCACTTT. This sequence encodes CASSDSQGLPLHF.

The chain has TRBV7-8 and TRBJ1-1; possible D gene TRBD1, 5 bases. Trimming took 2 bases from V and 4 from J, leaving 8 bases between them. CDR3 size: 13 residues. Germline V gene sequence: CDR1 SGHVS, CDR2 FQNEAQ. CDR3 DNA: TGTGCCAGCAGCTTATCGGGGGGCACTGAAGCTTTCTTT. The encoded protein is CASSLSGGTEAFF.

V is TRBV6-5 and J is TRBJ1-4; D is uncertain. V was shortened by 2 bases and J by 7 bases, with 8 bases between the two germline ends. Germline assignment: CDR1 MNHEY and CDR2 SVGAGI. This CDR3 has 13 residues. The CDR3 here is CASSYERFEKLFF. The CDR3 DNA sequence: TGTGCCAGCAGTTACGAGAGATTTGAAAAACTGTTTTTT.

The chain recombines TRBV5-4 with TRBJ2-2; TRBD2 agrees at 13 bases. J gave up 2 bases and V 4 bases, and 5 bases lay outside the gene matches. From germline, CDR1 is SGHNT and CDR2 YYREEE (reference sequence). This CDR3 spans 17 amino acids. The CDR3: CASSPGTSGVNTGELFF. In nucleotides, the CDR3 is TGTGCCAGCAGCCCCGGGACTAGCGGGGTTAACACCGGGGAGCTGTTTTTT.

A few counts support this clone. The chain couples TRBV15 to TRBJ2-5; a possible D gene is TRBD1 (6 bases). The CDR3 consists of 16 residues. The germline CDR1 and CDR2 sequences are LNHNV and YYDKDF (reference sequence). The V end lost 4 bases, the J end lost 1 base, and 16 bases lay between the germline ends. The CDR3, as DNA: TGTGCCACCAGCAAGGCCCAAGGGGGATTCCAAGAGACCCAGTACTTC. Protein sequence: CATSKAQGGFQETQYF. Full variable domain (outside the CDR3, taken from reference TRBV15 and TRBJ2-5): DAMVIQNPRYQVTQFGKPVTLSCSQTLNHNVMYWYQQKSSQAPKLLFHYYDKDFNNEADTPDNFQSRRPNTSFCFLDIRSPGLGDTAMYLCATSKAQGGFQETQYFGPGTRLLVL.